This T cell receptor (beta chain) was captured by sequencing in a study of vaccination and CD4 T cells after COVID-19. The overall study: Post-COVID draws came a median around 100 days after diagnosis (range 35 to 161). Each control was exposed to a CEFX pool, an HIV-1 Nef pool, or no peptide at all.

The assay that was used to sequence DNA from cultured CD4+ T cells was the Oncomine TCR Beta short-read assay. In TCRdb, the PCR reads were re-called with MiXCR into one record per CDR3 protein. This sample carries about 21,000 distinct CDR3 sequences, roughly 34% of them seen once, and the ten largest clones take less than 5.5%. Comments on this clonotype: Antigen specificity is unknown.

The germline CDR1 and CDR2 sequences are LNHDA and SQIVND (reference sequence). There are 13 residues in the CDR3. V dropped 3 bases and J dropped 5 bases, with 8 bases sitting between them. Treatment given: roughly 10-day PBMC culture with coronavirus spike peptide pools or control peptides (ViraFEST assay). Replacement of half the medium with fresh IL-2 medium took place on days 3 and 7. Study-level points and caveats: Researchers report that a median approximately 87% of reactive clones in convalescent patients surfaced only post-vaccination.

The origin of this receptor is a human donor who had recovered from COVID-19. The rearrangement links TRBV19 to TRBJ1-5; D is possibly TRBD1 (5 bases). The sample was CD4+ T cells from blood, cultured in vitro, taken before SARS-CoV-2 vaccination. In DNA, the CDR3 is TGTGCCAGTAGTATTCGCAGGGATCAGCCCCAGCATTTT. Protein sequence: CASSIRRDQPQHF. Complete variable domain (other parts from reference TRBV19 and TRBJ1-5): DGGITQSPKYLFRKEGQNVTLSCEQNLNHDAMYWYRQDPGQGLRLIYYSQIVNDFQKGDIAEGYSVSREKKESFPLTVTSAQKNPTAFYLCASSIRRDQPQHFGDGTRLSIL.